This T cell receptor (beta chain) was observed in a study of T cells in Graves' hyperthyroidism and ophthalmopathy. Using RNA transcripts as the source, TCR beta CDR3 regions were amplified. The HTBI set primed first-round TCR CDR3 RT-PCR. TCRdb re-analysed the multiplex PCR reads in MiXCR, keeping a single row per CDR3 protein. The sample consists of fewer than 650,000 distinct CDR3 sequences, roughly 15% of them appearing once. The V end lost 3 bases, the J end lost 11 bases, and 21 bases lay between the germline ends. The germline CDR1 and CDR2 sequences are LGHDT and YNNKEL (reference sequence). The CDR3 totals 15 residues.

The chain couples TRBV3-1 to TRBJ2-3; D is undetermined. The specimen was blood. This TCR was recovered from a woman aged 40 to 50 with Graves' hyperthyroidism. For the CDR3, the DNA is TGTGCCAGCAGCCAGGATACTCACACGGCGTCTCTGCAGTATTTT. Amino acid sequence: CASSQDTHTASLQYF.